Listed here are 31 T cell receptor beta chains from one sample, sequenced in a study of blood T cell repertoires in COVID-19. TCRdb keeps only in-frame clones here, not all; method: immunoSEQ multiplex PCR. The sample has about 290,000 clones; approximately 89% are singletons. Source material: peripheral blood. Receptors were obtained from a woman in her twenties or thirties with COVID-19, enrolled during active disease.

The V and J genes are TRBV15 and TRBJ1-3; D not certain. This CDR3 has 15 amino acids. Germline V lookup: CDR1 LNHNV, CDR2 YYDKDF (reference sequence). The V end lost 5 bases, the J end lost 3 bases, and 14 bases lay between the germline ends. Written as DNA, the CDR3 is TGTGCCACCAGCGTCCGGGTTACGTATGGAAACACCATATATTTT. Protein product: CATSVRVTYGNTIYF.

Comment on this clone: One end of the junction fails to match germline, which may point to a read error. The V gene is TRBV12-3 or TRBV12-4, the J gene TRBJ2-1; D is undetermined. This CDR3 region has 11 residues. The CDR3 spells CASTSDNEQFF. DNA of the CDR3: TGTGCCAGCACCTCCGACAATGAGCAGTTCTTC.

The rearrangement joins TRBV7-8 to TRBJ2-7, with D perhaps matching TRBD2 (7 bases). The J call may be wrong; the DNA end is better matched by TRBJ2-5. Germline CDR1 is SGHVS and CDR2 is FQNEAQ. The CDR3 runs to 16 residues. The CDR3 region is CASSYSRVGGQETQYF. CDR3 DNA sequence: TGTGCCAGCAGCTACTCTCGGGTGGGGGGGCAGGAGACCCAGTACTTC.

This clone was counted a single time. This rearrangement joins TRBV27 to TRBJ2-1; 8 nucleotides agree with TRBD1. V was clipped by 8 bases and J by 8 bases; unmatched bases: 14. Germline CDR1 and CDR2: MNHEY and SMNVEV (reference sequence). The CDR3 is 15 residues long. The CDR3: CASYTRDRYSDEQFF. DNA for the CDR3: TGTGCCAGCTATACCCGGGACAGGTATTCGGATGAGCAGTTCTTC.

The chain recombines TRBV6-2 or TRBV6-3 with TRBJ1-2; perhaps TRBD1 as D (6 bases). Trimming shortened V by 4 bases and J by 1 base, and 13 bases separated the two germline ends. This CDR3 contains 15 residues. Germline V lookup: CDR1 MNHEY, CDR2 SVGEGT. The CDR3 is CASSWPTGDNYGYTF. DNA of the CDR3: TGTGCCAGCAGTTGGCCGACAGGAGATAACTATGGCTACACCTTC.

The chain couples TRBV11-2 to TRBJ2-7; the D is unclear. CDR3 length equals 12 residues. Between the trimmed V and J ends, which lost 1 base and 3 bases, there was a span of 4 bases. From germline, CDR1 is SGHAT and CDR2 FQNNGV. Written as DNA, the CDR3 is TGTGCCAGCAGCTTAGTTCACTACGAGCAGTACTTC. Translating it yields CASSLVHYEQYF. Looking up the rest from reference TRBV11-2 and TRBJ2-7 gives the full variable domain: EAGVAQSPRYKIIEKRQSVAFWCNPISGHATLYWYQQILGQGPKLLIQFQNNGVVDDSQLPKDRFSAERLKGVDSTLKIQPAKLEDSAVYLCASSLVHYEQYFGPGTRLTVT.

The DNA of the CDR3 is TGCGCCAGCAGCCAACCTACAGGGGGCATCACTGAAGCTTTCTTT. This codes for CASSQPTGGITEAFF. V gene TRBV4-1 combines with J gene TRBJ1-1; 9 positions agree with TRBD1. The CDR3 has 15 amino acids. CDR1 is MGHRA, CDR2 YSYEKL, per germline. Germline trimming cut 2 bases from V and 4 bases from J; bases unmatched to any gene: 5.

The chain joins TRBV7-9 to TRBJ1-3; no definite D call. The germline V gene encodes CDR1 SEHNR and CDR2 FQNEAQ (reference sequence). The CDR3 runs 15 residues. With 5 bases removed from V and 4 bases from J, the gap between germline ends came to 15 bases. The CDR3 bases are TGTGCCAGCAGCAGCGAGTACACTGGAGGAAACACCATATATTTT. The encoded protein is CASSSEYTGGNTIYF. Complete variable domain (other parts from reference TRBV7-9 and TRBJ1-3): DTGVSQNPRHKITKRGQNVTFRCDPISEHNRLYWYRQTLGQGPEFLTYFQNEAQLEKSRLLSDRFSAERPKGSFSTLEIQRTEQGDSAMYLCASSSEYTGGNTIYFGEGSWLTVV.

This chain joins TRBV11-2 and TRBJ1-6, with a weak D call TRBD1 (5 bases). This CDR3 comprises 14 residues. The germline V gene has CDR1 SGHAT and CDR2 FQNNGV. V shed 5 bases and J shed 10 bases, with 15 bases lying between them. In DNA, the CDR3 is TGTGCCAGCAGCCCTGGGGGGGTGTGGTCACCCCTCCACTTT. Translating gives CASSPGGVWSPLHF. Complete variable domain (other parts from reference TRBV11-2 and TRBJ1-6): EAGVAQSPRYKIIEKRQSVAFWCNPISGHATLYWYQQILGQGPKLLIQFQNNGVVDDSQLPKDRFSAERLKGVDSTLKIQPAKLEDSAVYLCASSPGGVWSPLHFGNGTRLTVT.

The V gene is TRBV6-5, the J gene TRBJ1-6, with D hard to call. The CDR3 length is 13 residues. Between the trimmed V and J ends, which lost 6 bases and 10 bases, there was a span of 13 bases. CDR1 and CDR2 (germline): MNHEY, SVGAGI. This CDR3 reads CASRPQVWSPLHF. The DNA of the CDR3 is TGTGCCAGCAGACCTCAGGTATGGTCACCCCTCCACTTT.

J is TRBJ1-6 and V is TRBV6-5, with 7 positions matching TRBD1. V gave up 6 bases and J gave up 6 bases; unmatched junction bases: 5. CDR1 and CDR2 from the germline V gene are MNHEY and SVGAGI. There are 14 residues in the CDR3. CDR3 sequence reads: CASRRGQSNSPLHF. CDR3 nucleotides: TGTGCCAGCAGGAGGGGACAGAGTAATTCACCCCTCCACTTT.

J is TRBJ2-7 and V is TRBV21-1; the table's D call, TRBD1, has no DNA check behind it. TRBV21-1 is a pseudogene. The CDR3 contains 14 residues. The CDR3 reads CASSCHRVLYEQYF. DNA for the CDR3: TGTGCCAGCAGCTGCCACAGGGTCCTCTACGAGCAGTACTTC.

This clone was counted between two and nine times. V and J are TRBV20-1 and TRBJ1-6; possible D gene TRBD1, 6 bases. Germline CDR1 DFQATT, CDR2 SNEGSKA (reference sequence). Trimming shortened V by 7 bases and J by 7 bases, and 20 bases separated the two germline ends. The CDR3 sequence is 15 residues long. In DNA, the CDR3 is TGCAGTGTTAGTAAAACAGGGTTTGGGAATTCACCCCTCCACTTT. This translates into CSVSKTGFGNSPLHF.

This chain joins TRBV2 and TRBJ1-2, with a tentative D call TRBD1 (5 bases). The CDR3 is made up of 13 amino acids. V gave up 8 bases and J gave up 6 bases, with 16 bases separating them. CDR1 is SNHLY and CDR2 is FYNNEI in the germline V gene. In DNA, the CDR3 is TGTGCCAGCGCCCTGACAGAAAAGGATGGCTACACCTTC. This sequence encodes CASALTEKDGYTF.

The chain uses TRBV2 and TRBJ1-1; 10 nucleotides line up with TRBD1. Losses at the gene ends were 3 bases for V and 1 base for J; bases not matched to a gene: 5. The CDR3 sequence is 16 residues long. Germline-derived CDR1 and CDR2 are SNHLY and FYNNEI. As DNA, the CDR3 is TGTGCCAGCAGTGATTGGACAGGGGGTAGGAACACTGAAGCTTTCTTT. Translated: CASSDWTGGRNTEAFF.

The chain joins TRBV19 to TRBJ1-6; the D gene is possibly TRBD1 (6 bases). This CDR3 comprises 14 residues. Germline V CDR1 and CDR2: LNHDA, SQIVND (reference sequence). The V and J ends lost 4 bases and 8 bases respectively, with 12 bases between them. The DNA of the CDR3 is TGTGCCAGTAGTACGACAGGTTCTTATTCACCCCTCCACTTT. Translating it yields CASSTTGSYSPLHF.

This chain joins TRBV27 and TRBJ1-6, with TRBD1 matching over 7 bases. This CDR3 comprises 12 residues. Germline V lookup: CDR1 MNHEY, CDR2 SMNVEV (reference sequence). V gave up 6 bases and J gave up 15 bases; unmatched junction bases: 8. The CDR3 nucleotides are TGTGCCAGCAGCGTCAGGGGGGCACTCCTCCACTTT. The encoded protein is CASSVRGALLHF.

This rearrangement joins TRBV5-1 to TRBJ2-5; TRBD2 agrees at 10 bases. Trimming removed 0 bases from V and 4 bases from J; junction bases left unmatched: 6. There are 16 residues in the CDR3. Germline assignment: CDR1 SGHRS and CDR2 YFSETQ. The CDR3 sequence: CASSLVASGGGETQYF. In nucleotides, the CDR3 is TGCGCCAGCAGCTTGGTGGCTAGCGGGGGAGGAGAGACCCAGTACTTC.

The chain uses TRBV27 and TRBJ1-2, with D hard to call. Germline CDR1 MNHEY, CDR2 SMNVEV (reference sequence). Deletions cut 3 bases from V and 2 bases from J, with 7 bases between. The CDR3 is 13 amino acids. As DNA, the CDR3 is TGTGCCAGCAGTTTTCGAGGGAACTATGGCTACACCTTC. This codes for CASSFRGNYGYTF.

This clone came up a few times. The chain carries TRBV10-3 and TRBJ1-3; D is ambiguous. This CDR3 region has 12 residues. Germline CDR1 and CDR2: ENHRY and SYGVKD. V dropped 7 bases and J dropped 0 bases, with 4 bases sitting between them. This CDR3 reads CAITSSGNTIYF. The CDR3 coding sequence is TGTGCCATCACGAGCTCTGGAAACACCATATATTTT.

The chain recombines TRBV28 with TRBJ1-2, with unresolved D. Germline assignment: CDR1 MDHEN and CDR2 SYDVKM. This CDR3 contains 11 residues. V was trimmed by 5 bases and J by 4 bases, leaving 5 bases between them. The CDR3, as DNA: TGTGCCAGCAGTCGCAGCTATGGCTACACCTTC. Protein sequence: CASSRSYGYTF.

There are a few counts of this clone. CDR3 in amino acids: CASSSPGQGHYGYTF. The CDR3 nucleotides read TGTGCCAGCAGTTCGCCGGGACAGGGACACTATGGCTACACCTTC. The V and J genes are TRBV28 and TRBJ1-2; 9 bases are a match to TRBD1. The trim removed 4 bases at V and 3 bases at J, leaving 6 bases unmatched. This CDR3 is 15 amino acids long. The V gene's germline CDR1 is MDHEN and CDR2 SYDVKM.

This clone has a handful of counts. The rearrangement joins TRBV7-9 to TRBJ2-7; D is uncertain. Germline assignment: CDR1 SEHNR and CDR2 FQNEAQ (reference sequence). The CDR3 runs 14 residues. Trimming removed 3 bases at V and 2 bases at J, with 11 bases between. CDR3 loop: CASSFVHSPYEQYF. Written as DNA, the CDR3 is TGTGCCAGCAGCTTTGTGCACAGCCCCTACGAGCAGTACTTC.

This chain joins TRBV7-8 and TRBJ2-1; 13 bases line up with TRBD2. Trimming removed 5 bases from V and 7 bases from J; junction bases left unmatched: 8. From germline, CDR1 is SGHVS and CDR2 FQNEAQ. The CDR3 runs 16 residues. The CDR3 is CASSRTSGGRGNEQFF. DNA of the CDR3: TGTGCCAGCAGCCGGACTAGCGGGGGAAGGGGTAATGAGCAGTTCTTC.

This rearrangement joins TRBV30 to TRBJ2-7; 8 nucleotides align to TRBD1. The J segment lost 2 bases and the V segment lost 4 bases, leaving 4 bases of the junction unmatched. The length of the CDR3 is 13 residues. The V gene's germline CDR1 is GTSNPN and CDR2 SVGIG (reference sequence). The CDR3: CAWKLQGAYEQYF. The CDR3 DNA reads as TGTGCCTGGAAATTACAGGGGGCCTACGAGCAGTACTTC.

The chain joins TRBV5-5 to TRBJ2-1; 8 bases agree with TRBD1. CDR3 length equals 15 residues. Germline V gives CDR1 SGHKS, CDR2 YYEKEE (reference sequence). V was clipped by 4 bases and J by 9 bases; unmatched bases: 12. CDR3 nucleotides: TGTGCCAGCAGCGTACCGACAGGGGTAAGGGGTGAGCAGTTCTTC. Amino acids: CASSVPTGVRGEQFF.

This sequence joins TRBV3-1 (or the pseudogene TRBV3-2) and TRBJ2-3; 8 nucleotides match TRBD2. CDR3 size: 15 residues. V was pared by 4 bases and J by 2 bases, with 5 bases of the junction left unmatched. Germline V CDR1 and CDR2: LGHDT, YNNKEL (reference sequence). This CDR3 reads CASSLLSGVTDTQYF. For the CDR3, the DNA is TGTGCCAGCAGCCTCCTTAGCGGGGTCACAGATACGCAGTATTTT.

The V call is TRBV6-5, the J call TRBJ2-1, with 7 bases fitting TRBD1. Germline V gives CDR1 MNHEY, CDR2 SVGAGI. Unmatched junction bases numbered 5, after V lost 4 bases and J lost 2 bases. The CDR3 extends over 15 amino acids. The CDR3 nucleotides are TGTGCCAGCAGTTCGCTAGACAGGGCCTACAATGAGCAGTTCTTC. It is translated as CASSSLDRAYNEQFF.

The chain links TRBV7-9 to TRBJ2-1, with 10 bases fitting TRBD1. CDR1 and CDR2 (germline): SEHNR, FQNEAQ (reference sequence). Trimming took 5 bases from V and 7 from J; bases not matched to a gene: 8. The CDR3 loop spans 15 amino acids. The CDR3 sequence is CASSRGTGERNEQFF. The CDR3 nucleotides are TGTGCCAGCAGCCGAGGGACAGGGGAACGGAATGAGCAGTTCTTC.

V gene TRBV6-5 combines with J gene TRBJ1-2; TRBD1 might be the D (6 bases). This CDR3 is 16 amino acids long. Germline CDR1 and CDR2: MNHEY and SVGAGI. V lost 2 bases and J lost 0, with 13 bases in between. DNA for the CDR3: TGTGCCAGCAGTTACCTAGGACAGTCTACTAACTATGGCTACACCTTC. This sequence encodes CASSYLGQSTNYGYTF.

The chain joins TRBV7-9 to TRBJ2-3; 11 nucleotides line up with TRBD2. Germline loops: CDR1 SEHNR, CDR2 FQNEAQ (reference sequence). The J segment lost 6 bases and the V segment lost 4 bases, leaving 6 bases of the junction unmatched. This CDR3 is built from 15 residues. The CDR3 spells CASSSGTSGVDTQYF. The CDR3 nucleotides read TGTGCCAGCAGCTCCGGGACTAGCGGCGTCGATACGCAGTATTTT.